A selection of T cell receptor beta chains follows, all from one sample in a study of blood T cell repertoires in COVID-19. This table comes from immunoSEQ multiplex PCR, and its TCRdb copy is limited to in-frame clones, with some not included. The data show 240,000 or so clones, just under 90% seen once. The sample comprised PBMCs or T cells enriched from blood (not recorded which). The receptors were gathered from a man aged 45 to 65 who had been exposed to COVID-19. CDR3s include the opening cysteine and the closing phenylalanine or tryptophan. The D gene is left open where the match is weak. Only some rows state a clone size, as once, few, many or a class for expanded clones.

j_call | clone_size | d_call | v_call | cdr3_aa | cdr3_nt
TRBJ2-3 | NA | NA | TRBV28 | CASSSPSRDSTPDTQYF | TGTGCCAGCAGTTCCCCCTCCCGGGACTCGACGCCTGATACGCAGTATTTT
TRBJ2-1 | NA | TRBD1 | TRBV11-2 | CASSLAPGQGPNEQFF | TGTGCCAGCAGCTTAGCACCGGGACAGGGGCCCAATGAGCAGTTCTTC
TRBJ2-1 | NA | TRBD2 | TRBV5-1 | CASSLPSSLAGSDEQFF | TGCGCCAGCAGCTTGCCTTCGTCCCTAGCGGGATCCGATGAGCAGTTCTTC
TRBJ1-4 | NA | TRBD1 | TRBV2 | CASSEQGGGEKLFF | TGTGCCAGCAGCGAGCAGGGGGGAGGTGAAAAACTGTTTTTT
TRBJ2-1 | NA | NA | TRBV2 | CASREVQNYNEQFF | TGTGCCAGCAGGGAAGTTCAGAATTACAATGAGCAGTTCTTC
TRBJ2-1 | NA | TRBD2 | TRBV9 | CASSPGTSGYNEQFF | TGTGCCAGCAGCCCAGGGACTAGCGGTTACAATGAGCAGTTCTTC
TRBJ2-5 | NA | TRBD2 | TRBV3-1/TRBV3-2 | CASSLSGRAGGETQYF | TGTGCCAGCAGCCTGAGCGGGAGGGCCGGGGGAGAGACCCAGTACTTC
TRBJ2-3 | NA | NA | TRBV10-2 | CAREPGLVPDTQYF | TGCGCCAGAGAACCGGGACTGGTCCCAGATACGCAGTATTTT
TRBJ1-1 | once | TRBD1 | TRBV28 | CASRTQGAPAHF | TGTGCCAGCAGGACACAGGGGGCGCCGGCCCACTTT
TRBJ2-2 | once | NA | TRBV7-2 | CASSLVRTGELFF | TGTGCCAGCAGCTTAGTGCGCACCGGGGAGCTGTTTTTT
TRBJ1-1 | NA | NA | TRBV4-1 | CASSRRHSNTEAFF | TGCGCCAGCAGCCGTAGACACAGCAACACTGAAGCTTTCTTT
TRBJ1-1 | NA | TRBD1 | TRBV13 | CASSRTGGEAFF | TGTGCCAGCAGCAGGACAGGCGGAGAGGCTTTCTTT
TRBJ2-5 | NA | TRBD1 | TRBV10-3 | CAIRGTGEGTQYF | TGTGCCATCAGAGGGACAGGGGAAGGGACCCAGTACTTC
TRBJ2-3 | NA | TRBD2 | TRBV20-1 | CSASGLPGLAGESTDTQYF | TGCAGTGCTAGTGGGCTCCCGGGACTAGCGGGAGAGTCCACAGATACGCAGTATTTT
TRBJ1-6 | NA | NA | TRBV6-6 | CASSSTENSPLHF | TGTGCCAGCAGTTCGACAGAGAATTCACCCCTCCACTTT
TRBJ1-5 | NA | TRBD1 | TRBV30 | CAWAQGARQPQHF | TGTGCCTGGGCCCAGGGGGCTCGGCAGCCCCAGCATTTT
TRBJ2-1 | NA | TRBD2 | TRBV11-3 | CASSRDQLAGENEQFF | TGTGCCAGCAGCCGGGATCAACTAGCGGGGGAAAATGAGCAGTTCTTC
TRBJ1-2 | NA | TRBD1 | TRBV28 | CASSRNRGWGGYTF | TGTGCCAGCAGTAGGAACAGGGGCTGGGGAGGCTACACCTTC
TRBJ1-5 | few | NA | TRBV19 | CASSKGQSFSNQPQHF | TGTGCCAGTAGTAAAGGACAGAGCTTTAGCAATCAGCCCCAGCATTTT
TRBJ2-5 | NA | NA | TRBV20-1 | CSASSGETQYF | TGCAGTGCTAGTTCCGGGGAGACCCAGTACTTC
TRBJ1-1 | once | TRBD1 | TRBV15 | CATSFRQGRDTEAFF | TGTGCCACCAGCTTCAGACAGGGAAGGGACACTGAAGCTTTCTTT
TRBJ2-3 | NA | NA | TRBV7-3 | CASSLLGTSYTQYF | TGTGCCAGCAGCTTACTGGGCACTTCCTATACGCAGTATTTT
TRBJ2-1 | NA | TRBD2 | TRBV5-1 | CASSLISGSAGYEQFF | TGCGCCAGCAGCTTGATTAGCGGGAGTGCTGGTTATGAGCAGTTCTTC
TRBJ2-3 | NA | NA | TRBV11-3 | CASSSGQRTDTQYF | TGTGCCAGCAGCTCGGGACAACGCACAGATACGCAGTATTTT
TRBJ1-2 | NA | NA | TRBV6-6 | CASSPGTNYGYTF | TGTGCCAGCAGCCCCGGGACAAACTATGGCTACACCTTC
TRBJ1-4 | NA | NA | TRBV2 | CASNGGLEKLFF | TGTGCCAGCAACGGGGGGCTTGAAAAACTGTTTTTT
TRBJ2-3 | NA | TRBD1 | TRBV5-1 | CASSGDRGTDTQYF | TGCGCCAGCAGCGGGGACAGGGGGACGGATACGCAGTATTTT
TRBJ2-3 | NA | TRBD2 | TRBV9 | CASSPRLAGGTDTQYF | TGTGCCAGCAGCCCGCGACTAGCGGGAGGTACAGATACGCAGTATTTT
TRBJ2-3 | NA | TRBD1 | TRBV19 | CASSPGDRGTDTQYF | TGTGCCAGTAGTCCGGGCGACAGGGGCACAGATACGCAGTATTTT
TRBJ2-1 | NA | NA | TRBV7-3 | CASSPSVSYNEQFF | TGTGCCAGCAGCCCTTCGGTGTCCTACAATGAGCAGTTCTTC
TRBJ1-4 | NA | NA | TRBV30 | CAWSVLREGGVFF | TGTGCCTGGAGTGTACTGAGGGAGGGGGGGGTGTTTTTT
TRBJ1-1 | NA | TRBD1 | TRBV7-9 | CASSLIGQGGTEAFF | TGTGCCAGCAGCCTCATAGGACAGGGAGGGACTGAAGCTTTCTTT
TRBJ1-1 | NA | NA | TRBV12-3/TRBV12-4 | CATSRTMNTEAFF | TGTGCCACCAGCCGTACAATGAACACTGAAGCTTTCTTT
TRBJ1-1 | NA | TRBD1 | TRBV29-1 | CSGRQGFDTEAFF | TGCAGCGGGAGACAGGGCTTCGACACTGAAGCTTTCTTT
TRBJ1-3 | NA | TRBD1 | TRBV7-9 | CASSSTGGSGNTIYF | TGTGCCAGCAGCTCCACAGGGGGCTCTGGAAACACCATATATTTT
TRBJ1-3 | NA | NA | TRBV27 | CASRWLSGNTIYF | TGTGCCAGCAGGTGGCTCTCTGGAAACACCATATATTTT
TRBJ2-1 | many | NA | TRBV27 | CAIGVRAGEQFF | TGTGCCATCGGGGTTAGGGCGGGAGAGCAGTTCTTC
TRBJ2-1 | NA | NA | TRBV3-1/TRBV3-2 | CASSPDRGLSIRGELNEQFF | TGTGCCAGCAGCCCCGACCGGGGATTGAGCATTCGAGGAGAACTCAATGAGCAGTTCTTC
TRBJ2-5 | NA | NA | TRBV2 | CASRLAAETQYF | TGTGCCAGCAGATTAGCAGCAGAGACCCAGTACTTC
TRBJ2-5 | NA | TRBD2 | TRBV25-1 | CASRPAGGSETQYF | TGTGCCAGCAGGCCTGCGGGAGGGTCGGAGACCCAGTACTTC
TRBJ2-3 | NA | NA | TRBV5-1 | CASSLSTSTDTQYF | TGCGCCAGCAGCTTGAGCACCTCCACAGATACGCAGTATTTT
TRBJ1-2 | NA | NA | TRBV4-1 | CASSQGYSSFYGYTF | TGCGCCAGCAGCCAAGGTTACAGTTCTTTCTATGGCTACACCTTC
TRBJ1-5 | NA | TRBD1 | TRBV30 | CAWSPTGIIQPQHF | TGTGCCTGGAGCCCGACAGGGATCATCCAGCCCCAGCATTTT
TRBJ1-1 | NA | TRBD1 | TRBV27 | CASSFQTGYEAFF | TGTGCCAGCAGTTTTCAGACAGGGTATGAAGCTTTCTTT
TRBJ2-5 | NA | NA | TRBV6-5 | CASGRHLQETQYF | TGTGCCAGCGGTCGACACCTCCAAGAGACCCAGTACTTC
TRBJ2-3 | NA | NA | TRBV5-6 | CASSLAGSGADTQYF | TGTGCCAGCAGCTTGGCGGGGTCCGGCGCAGATACGCAGTATTTT
TRBJ2-5 | NA | NA | TRBV29-1 | CSVGLRQRQETQYF | TGCAGCGTGGGGCTACGACAGAGACAAGAGACCCAGTACTTC
TRBJ1-1 | NA | TRBD1 | TRBV7-9 | CASSPTGGSTEAFF | TGTGCCAGCAGTCCCACAGGGGGCAGCACTGAAGCTTTCTTT